This TCR beta chain was identified in a study of blood T cell repertoires in COVID-19. Background on the study: Acute and convalescent COVID-19 samples came from the United States, Italy and Spain. PBMCs, B-cell-depleted T cells, or T cells provided the cDNA or gDNA that made up the material.

This clone was found a few times. Per the study methods: Researchers report that nucleated cell counts were estimated from reference gene primer amplification. Sequencing was performed with immunoSEQ multiplex PCR; in TCRdb, only in-frame clones are kept and a portion is missing. V and J calls and clone size follow that table, whereas D and trimming were derived from the DNA. Of approximately 160,000 clones in the sample, approximately 80% were seen once. The specimen was peripheral blood. The sequence derives from a man aged 65 to 85 who had recovered from COVID-19.

The CDR3 DNA sequence: TGTGCCAGCAGTGATCGACAGGACGGCAATCAGCCCCAGCATTTT. It translates to CASSDRQDGNQPQHF. The rearrangement links TRBV2 to TRBJ1-5; D may be TRBD1 (6 bases). Germline V gene data show CDR1 as SNHLY and CDR2 as FYNNEI. V was clipped by 3 bases and J by 2 bases, with 11 bases between them. The CDR3 has 15 amino acids. Filled out from reference TRBV2 and TRBJ1-5, the complete variable domain reads EPEVTQTPSHQVTQMGQEVILRCVPISNHLYFYWYRQILGQKVEFLVSFYNNEISEKSEIFDDQFSVERPDGSNFTLKIRSTKLEDSAMYFCASSDRQDGNQPQHFGDGTRLSIL.